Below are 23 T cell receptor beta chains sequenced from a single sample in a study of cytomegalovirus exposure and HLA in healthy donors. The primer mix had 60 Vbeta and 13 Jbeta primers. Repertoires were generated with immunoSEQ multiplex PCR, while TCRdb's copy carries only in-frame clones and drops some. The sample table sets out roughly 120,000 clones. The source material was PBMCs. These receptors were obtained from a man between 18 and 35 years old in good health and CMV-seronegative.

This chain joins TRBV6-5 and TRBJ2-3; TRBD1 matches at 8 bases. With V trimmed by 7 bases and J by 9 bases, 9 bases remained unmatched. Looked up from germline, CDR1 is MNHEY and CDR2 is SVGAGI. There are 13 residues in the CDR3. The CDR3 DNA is TGTGCCAGCATTTTTCTCGGGACAGGCACGCAGTATTTT. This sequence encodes CASIFLGTGTQYF.

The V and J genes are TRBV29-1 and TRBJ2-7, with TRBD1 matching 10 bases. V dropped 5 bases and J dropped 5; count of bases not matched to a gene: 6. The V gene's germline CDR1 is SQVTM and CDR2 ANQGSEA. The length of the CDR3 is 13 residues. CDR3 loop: CSVSGQGINEQYF. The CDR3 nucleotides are TGCAGCGTTTCGGGACAGGGGATTAACGAGCAGTACTTC.

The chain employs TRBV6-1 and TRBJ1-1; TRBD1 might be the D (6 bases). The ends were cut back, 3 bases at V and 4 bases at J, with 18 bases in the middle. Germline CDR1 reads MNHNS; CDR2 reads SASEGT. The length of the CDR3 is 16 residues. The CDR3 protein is CASSDRSRGLGTEAFF. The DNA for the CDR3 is TGTGCCAGCAGTGATCGGTCCAGGGGCCTGGGCACTGAAGCTTTCTTT.

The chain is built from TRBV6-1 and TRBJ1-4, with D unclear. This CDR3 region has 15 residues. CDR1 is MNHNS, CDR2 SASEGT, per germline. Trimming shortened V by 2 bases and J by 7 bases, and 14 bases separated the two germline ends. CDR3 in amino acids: CASSEPRGLSEKLFF. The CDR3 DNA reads TGTGCCAGCAGTGAACCACGAGGACTGAGTGAAAAACTGTTTTTT.

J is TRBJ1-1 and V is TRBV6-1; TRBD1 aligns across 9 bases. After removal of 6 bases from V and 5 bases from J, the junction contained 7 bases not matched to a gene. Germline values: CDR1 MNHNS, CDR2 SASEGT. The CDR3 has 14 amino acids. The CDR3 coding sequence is TGTGCCAGCAGAACAGGGGGCGCGGGGACTGAAGCTTTCTTT. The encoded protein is CASRTGGAGTEAFF.

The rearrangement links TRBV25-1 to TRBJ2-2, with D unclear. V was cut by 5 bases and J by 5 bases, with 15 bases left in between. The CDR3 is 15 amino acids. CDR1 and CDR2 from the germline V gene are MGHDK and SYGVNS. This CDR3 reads CASSSQRQTTGELFF. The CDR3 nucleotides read TGTGCCAGCAGTTCCCAGAGGCAGACTACCGGGGAGCTGTTTTTT.

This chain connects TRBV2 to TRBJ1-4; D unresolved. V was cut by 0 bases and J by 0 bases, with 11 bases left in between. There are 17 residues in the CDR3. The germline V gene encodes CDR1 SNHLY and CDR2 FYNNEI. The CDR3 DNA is TGTGCCAGCAGTGAAGCACCCTCGGGTGCAACTAATGAAAAACTGTTTTTT. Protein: CASSEAPSGATNEKLFF.

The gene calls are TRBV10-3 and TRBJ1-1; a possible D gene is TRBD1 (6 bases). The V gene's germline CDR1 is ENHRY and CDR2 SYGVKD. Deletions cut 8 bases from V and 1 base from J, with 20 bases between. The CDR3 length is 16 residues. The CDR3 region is CAISNPNRQENTEAFF. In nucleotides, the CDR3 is TGTGCCATCTCAAACCCGAACAGACAGGAGAACACTGAAGCTTTCTTT.

CDR3 sequence (DNA): TGTGCCAGCTCACTGTCCTTGAGCTCCTATAATTCACCCCTCCACTTT. Encoded protein: CASSLSLSSYNSPLHF. V is TRBV18 and J is TRBJ1-6; D unclear. Germline values: CDR1 KGHSH, CDR2 LQKENI. This CDR3 spans 16 amino acids. Trimming stripped 4 bases from V and 0 bases from J, with 10 bases between.

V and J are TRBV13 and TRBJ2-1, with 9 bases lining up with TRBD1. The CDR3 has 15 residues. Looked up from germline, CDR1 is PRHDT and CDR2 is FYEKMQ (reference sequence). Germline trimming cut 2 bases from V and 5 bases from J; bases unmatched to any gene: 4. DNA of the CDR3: TGTGCCAGCAGCTTACCCGGGACAGGGCACAATGAGCAGTTCTTC. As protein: CASSLPGTGHNEQFF.

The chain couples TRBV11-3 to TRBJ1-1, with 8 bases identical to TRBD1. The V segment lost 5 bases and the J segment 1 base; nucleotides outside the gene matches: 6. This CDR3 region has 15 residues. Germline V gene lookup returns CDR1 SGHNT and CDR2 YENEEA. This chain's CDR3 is CASSLTGTGNTEAFF. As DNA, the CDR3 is TGTGCCAGCAGCCTCACCGGGACAGGGAACACTGAAGCTTTCTTT.

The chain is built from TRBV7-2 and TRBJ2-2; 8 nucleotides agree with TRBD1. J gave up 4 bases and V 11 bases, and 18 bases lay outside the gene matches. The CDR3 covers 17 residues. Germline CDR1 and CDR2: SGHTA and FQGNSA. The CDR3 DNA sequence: TGTGCCGGGAGTAAACCGGGACAGGTGACAAGCACCGGGGAGCTGTTTTTT. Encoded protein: CAGSKPGQVTSTGELFF.

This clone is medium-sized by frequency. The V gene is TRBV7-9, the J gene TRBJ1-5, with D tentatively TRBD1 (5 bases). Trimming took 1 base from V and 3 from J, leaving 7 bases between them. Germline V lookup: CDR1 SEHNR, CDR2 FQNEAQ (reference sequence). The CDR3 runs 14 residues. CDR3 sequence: CASSLGGDNQPQHF. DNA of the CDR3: TGTGCCAGCAGCTTAGGGGGGGACAATCAGCCCCAGCATTTT.

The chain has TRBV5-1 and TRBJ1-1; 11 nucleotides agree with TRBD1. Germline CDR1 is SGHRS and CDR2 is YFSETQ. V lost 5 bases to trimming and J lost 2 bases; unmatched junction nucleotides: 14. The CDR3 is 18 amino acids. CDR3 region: CASSFSRLGQGANTEAFF. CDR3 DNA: TGCGCCAGCAGTTTCTCTCGCCTCGGACAGGGGGCAAACACTGAAGCTTTCTTT.

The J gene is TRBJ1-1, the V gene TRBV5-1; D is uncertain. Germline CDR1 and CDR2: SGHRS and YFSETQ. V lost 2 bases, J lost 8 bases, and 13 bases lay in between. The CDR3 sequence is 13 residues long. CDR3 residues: CASSFRGGEEAFF. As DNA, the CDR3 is TGCGCCAGCAGCTTCCGCGGTGGAGAGGAAGCTTTCTTT.

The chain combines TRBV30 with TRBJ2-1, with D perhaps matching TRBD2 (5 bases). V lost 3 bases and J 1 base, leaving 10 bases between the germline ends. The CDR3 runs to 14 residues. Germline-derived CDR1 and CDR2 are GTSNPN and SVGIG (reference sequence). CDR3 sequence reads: CAWRSSVSYNEQFF. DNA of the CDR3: TGTGCCTGGAGAAGTAGCGTTTCCTACAATGAGCAGTTCTTC.

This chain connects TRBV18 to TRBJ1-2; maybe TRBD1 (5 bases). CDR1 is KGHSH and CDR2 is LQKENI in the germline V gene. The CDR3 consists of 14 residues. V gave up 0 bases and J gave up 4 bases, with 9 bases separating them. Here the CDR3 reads CASSPPAGIYGYTF. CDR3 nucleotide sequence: TGTGCCAGCTCACCACCGGCAGGGATCTATGGCTACACCTTC.

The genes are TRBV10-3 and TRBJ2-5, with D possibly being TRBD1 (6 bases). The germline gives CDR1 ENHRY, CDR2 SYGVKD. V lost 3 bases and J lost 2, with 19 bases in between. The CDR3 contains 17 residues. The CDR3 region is CAISDYRGQSWQETQYF. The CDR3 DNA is TGTGCCATCAGTGATTACCGCGGACAGTCCTGGCAAGAGACCCAGTACTTC.

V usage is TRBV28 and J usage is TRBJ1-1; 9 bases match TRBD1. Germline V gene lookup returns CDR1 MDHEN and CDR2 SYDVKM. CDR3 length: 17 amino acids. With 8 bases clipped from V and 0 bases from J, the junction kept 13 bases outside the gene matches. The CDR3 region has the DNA TGTGCCAGCGTAACAGGGGGCCTCCGAGCTATGAACACTGAAGCTTTCTTT. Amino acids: CASVTGGLRAMNTEAFF.

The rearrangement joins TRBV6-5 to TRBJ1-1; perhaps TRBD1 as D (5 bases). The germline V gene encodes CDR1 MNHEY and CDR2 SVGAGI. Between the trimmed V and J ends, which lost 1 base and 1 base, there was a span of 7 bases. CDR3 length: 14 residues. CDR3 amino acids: CASSYYRKNTEAFF. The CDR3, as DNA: TGTGCCAGCAGTTACTACAGGAAGAACACTGAAGCTTTCTTT.

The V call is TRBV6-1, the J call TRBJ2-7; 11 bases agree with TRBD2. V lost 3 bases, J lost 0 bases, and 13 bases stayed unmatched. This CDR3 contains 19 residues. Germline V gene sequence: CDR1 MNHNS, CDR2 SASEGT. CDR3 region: CASSDLSSGRRDSSYEQYF. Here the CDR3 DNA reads TGTGCCAGCAGTGATCTTTCTAGCGGGAGGCGAGATAGCTCCTACGAGCAGTACTTC.

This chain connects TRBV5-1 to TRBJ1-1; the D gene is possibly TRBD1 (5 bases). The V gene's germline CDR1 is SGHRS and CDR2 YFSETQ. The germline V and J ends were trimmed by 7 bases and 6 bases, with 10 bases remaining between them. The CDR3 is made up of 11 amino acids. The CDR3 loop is CASRRGPEAFF. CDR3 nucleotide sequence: TGCGCCAGCCGAAGGGGTCCTGAAGCTTTCTTT.

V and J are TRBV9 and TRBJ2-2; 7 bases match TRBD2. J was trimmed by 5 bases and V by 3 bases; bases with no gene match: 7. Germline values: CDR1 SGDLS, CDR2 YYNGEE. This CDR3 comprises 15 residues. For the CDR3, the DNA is TGTGCCAGCAGCGCAACCCTGGGGGGGACCGGGGAGCTGTTTTTT. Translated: CASSATLGGTGELFF.